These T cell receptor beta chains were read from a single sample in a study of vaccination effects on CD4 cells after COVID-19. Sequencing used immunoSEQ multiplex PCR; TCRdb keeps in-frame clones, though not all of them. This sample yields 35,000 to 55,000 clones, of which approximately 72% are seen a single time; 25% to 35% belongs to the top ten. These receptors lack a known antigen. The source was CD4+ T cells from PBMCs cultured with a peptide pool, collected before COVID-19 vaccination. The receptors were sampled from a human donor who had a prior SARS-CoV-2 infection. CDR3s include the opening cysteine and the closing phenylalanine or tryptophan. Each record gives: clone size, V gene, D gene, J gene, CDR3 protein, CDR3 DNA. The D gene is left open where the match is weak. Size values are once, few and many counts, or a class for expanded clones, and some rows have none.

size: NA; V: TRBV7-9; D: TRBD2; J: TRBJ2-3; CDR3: CASTAPLAGSLGDTQYF; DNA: TGTGCCAGCACCGCTCCTTTAGCGGGATCTCTGGGAGATACGCAGTATTTT
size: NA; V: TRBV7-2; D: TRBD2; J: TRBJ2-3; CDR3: CASSSPGRYPDTQYF; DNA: TGTGCCAGCAGCTCCCCCGGGAGGTACCCAGATACGCAGTATTTT
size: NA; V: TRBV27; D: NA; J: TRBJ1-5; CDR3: CASSPRITGQPQHF; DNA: TGTGCCAGCAGTCCGAGGATAACGGGACAGCCCCAGCATTTT
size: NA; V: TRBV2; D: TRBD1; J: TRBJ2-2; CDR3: CASSTGTGENTGELFF; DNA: TGTGCCAGCTCCACCGGGACAGGGGAAAACACCGGGGAGCTGTTTTTT
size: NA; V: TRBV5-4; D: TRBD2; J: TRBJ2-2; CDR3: CASRAGTSLTGELFF; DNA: TGTGCCAGCAGGGCCGGGACTAGCCTCACCGGGGAGCTGTTTTTT
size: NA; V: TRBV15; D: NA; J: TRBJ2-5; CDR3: CATSRDWNPQETQYF; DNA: TGTGCCACCAGCAGAGATTGGAACCCCCAAGAGACCCAGTACTTC
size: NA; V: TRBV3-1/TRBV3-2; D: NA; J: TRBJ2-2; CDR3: CASSQTGHNTGELFF; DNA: TGTGCCAGCAGCCAAACCGGTCACAACACCGGGGAGCTGTTTTTT
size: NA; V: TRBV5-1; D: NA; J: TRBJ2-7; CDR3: CASSEGAASYEQYF; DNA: TGCGCCAGCAGCGAAGGAGCCGCGTCCTACGAGCAGTACTTC
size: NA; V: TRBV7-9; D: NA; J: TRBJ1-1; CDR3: CAYKGREDTEAFF; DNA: TGTGCCTATAAGGGGCGGGAGGACACTGAAGCTTTCTTT
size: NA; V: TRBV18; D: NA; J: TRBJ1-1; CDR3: CASSLQAGRTEAFF; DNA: TGTGCCAGCTCACTGCAGGCGGGTAGGACTGAAGCTTTCTTT
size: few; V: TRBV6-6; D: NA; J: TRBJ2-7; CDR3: CASSLSTDYEQYF; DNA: TGTGCCAGCAGTTTATCGACAGACTACGAGCAGTACTTC
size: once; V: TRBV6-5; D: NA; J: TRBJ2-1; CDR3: CASSYLGDNEQFF; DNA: TGTGCCAGCAGTTACTTGGGTGACAATGAGCAGTTCTTC
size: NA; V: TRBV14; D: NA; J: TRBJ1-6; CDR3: CASSQDPPYSPLHF; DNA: TGTGCCAGCAGCCAAGATCCCCCCTATTCACCCCTCCACTTT
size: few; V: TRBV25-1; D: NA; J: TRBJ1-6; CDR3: CASSEAGKGGSPLHF; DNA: TGTGCCAGCAGTGAAGCGGGCAAGGGAGGTTCACCCCTCCACTTT
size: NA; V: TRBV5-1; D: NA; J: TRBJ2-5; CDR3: CASSLAGSEETQYF; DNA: TGCGCCAGCAGCTTGGCTGGGTCCGAGGAGACCCAGTACTTC
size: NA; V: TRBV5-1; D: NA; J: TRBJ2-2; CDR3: CASSSSDTGELFF; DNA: TGCGCCAGCAGCTCCTCTGACACCGGGGAGCTGTTTTTT
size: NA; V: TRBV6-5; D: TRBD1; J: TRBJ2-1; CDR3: CASRRTGGSYNEQFF; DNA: TGTGCCAGCAGGCGAACAGGGGGCTCCTACAATGAGCAGTTCTTC
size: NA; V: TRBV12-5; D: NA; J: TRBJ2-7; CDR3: CASGLGLRHLGEQYF; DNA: TGTGCTAGTGGTTTGGGCCTAAGACACTTAGGAGAGCAGTACTTC
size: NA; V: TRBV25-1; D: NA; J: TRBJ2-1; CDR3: CASSGYNEQFF; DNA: TGTGCCAGCAGTGGCTACAATGAGCAGTTCTTC
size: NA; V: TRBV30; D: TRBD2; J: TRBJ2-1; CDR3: CAWRGASGSYNEQFF; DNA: TGTGCCTGGAGGGGGGCTAGCGGGAGCTACAATGAGCAGTTCTTC
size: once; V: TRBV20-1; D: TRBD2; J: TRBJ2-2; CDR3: CSASLGLEARELFF; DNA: TGCAGTGCTAGTCTGGGACTAGAAGCGAGAGAGCTGTTTTTT
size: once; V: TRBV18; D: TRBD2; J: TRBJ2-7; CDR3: CASRPGGLSYEQYF; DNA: TGTGCCAGCCGACCGGGGGGTCTGTCCTACGAGCAGTACTTC
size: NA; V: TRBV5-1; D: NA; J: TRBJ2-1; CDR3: CASSLNPGTSYNEQFF; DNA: TGCGCCAGCAGTCTGAACCCCGGGACATCTTACAATGAGCAGTTCTTC
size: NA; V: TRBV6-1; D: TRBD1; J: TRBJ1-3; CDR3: CASSRDRGRNTIYF; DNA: TGTGCCAGCAGTAGGGACAGGGGGAGAAACACCATATATTTT
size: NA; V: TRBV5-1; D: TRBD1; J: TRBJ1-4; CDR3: CASSQGQLGTANEKLFF; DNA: TGCGCCAGCAGCCAAGGGCAGTTGGGGACAGCTAATGAAAAACTGTTTTTT
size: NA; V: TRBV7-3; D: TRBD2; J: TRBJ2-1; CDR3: CASSLSVLAGPDSYNEQFF; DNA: TGTGCCAGCAGCTTATCTGTTCTAGCGGGACCAGACTCCTACAATGAGCAGTTCTTC
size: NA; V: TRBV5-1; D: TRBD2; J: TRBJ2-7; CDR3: CASSLASGGRVYEQYF; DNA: TGCGCCAGCAGCTTGGCCTCTGGCGGGAGGGTCTACGAGCAGTACTTC
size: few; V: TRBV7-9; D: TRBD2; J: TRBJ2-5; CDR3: CASSLGQAGGPETQYF; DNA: TGTGCCAGCAGCTTAGGGCAAGCGGGAGGGCCAGAGACCCAGTACTTC
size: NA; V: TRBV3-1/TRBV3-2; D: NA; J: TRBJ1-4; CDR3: CASSSRGHTTNEKLFF; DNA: TGTGCCAGCAGCTCCCGGGGCCATACAACTAATGAAAAACTGTTTTTT
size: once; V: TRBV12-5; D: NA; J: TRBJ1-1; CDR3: CASGPPGRINMNTEAFF; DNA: TGTGCTAGTGGTCCCCCGGGACGGATCAACATGAACACTGAAGCTTTCTTT
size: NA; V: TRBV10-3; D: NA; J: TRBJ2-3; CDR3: CAISGAGTDTQYF; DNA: TGTGCCATCAGTGGGGCGGGCACAGATACGCAGTATTTT
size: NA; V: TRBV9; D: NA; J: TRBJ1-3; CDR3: CASKAAGNTIYF; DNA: TGTGCCTCAAAGGCCGCTGGAAACACCATATATTTT
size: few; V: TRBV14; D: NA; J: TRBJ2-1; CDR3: CASSQVAGSKQPYNEQFF; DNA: TGTGCCAGCAGCCAAGTTGCCGGTTCCAAGCAACCATACAATGAGCAGTTCTTC
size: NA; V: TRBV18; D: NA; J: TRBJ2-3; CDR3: CASSPNRLGADTQYF; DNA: TGTGCCAGCTCACCGAACCGGCTCGGCGCAGATACGCAGTATTTT
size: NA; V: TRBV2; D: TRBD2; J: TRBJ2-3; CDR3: CASSDYRGVSTDTQYF; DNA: TGTGCCAGCAGTGATTATCGGGGGGTAAGCACAGATACGCAGTATTTT
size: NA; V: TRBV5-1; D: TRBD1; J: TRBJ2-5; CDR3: CASSSGQGTETQYF; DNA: TGCGCCAGCAGCTCGGGACAGGGGACAGAGACCCAGTACTTC
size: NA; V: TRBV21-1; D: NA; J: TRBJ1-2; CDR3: CASSKAQGGRGYGYTF; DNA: TGTGCCAGCAGCAAAGCACAGGGAGGGCGGGGGTATGGCTACACCTTC
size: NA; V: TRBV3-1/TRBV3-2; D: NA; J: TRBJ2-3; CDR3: CASSQGHPTDTQYF; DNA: TGTGCCAGCAGCCAAGGGCACCCCACAGATACGCAGTATTTT
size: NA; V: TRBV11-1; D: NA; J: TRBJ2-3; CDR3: CASSQNRGRNTDTQYF; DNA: TGTGCCAGCAGCCAAAATAGGGGGAGAAACACAGATACGCAGTATTTT
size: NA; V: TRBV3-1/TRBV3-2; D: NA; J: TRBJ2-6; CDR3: CASSQVSTRSGANVLTF; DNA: TGTGCCAGCAGCCAAGTCAGCACCCGCTCTGGGGCCAACGTCCTGACTTTC
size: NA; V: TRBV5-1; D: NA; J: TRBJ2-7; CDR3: CASSIGLIYEQYF; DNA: TGCGCCAGCAGCATCGGACTGATCTACGAGCAGTACTTC
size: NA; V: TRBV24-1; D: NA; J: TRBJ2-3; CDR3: CATSDPGPAEGTDTQYF; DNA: TGTGCCACCAGTGATCCCGGGCCCGCGGAGGGCACAGATACGCAGTATTTT
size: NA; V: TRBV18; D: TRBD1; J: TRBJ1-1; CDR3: CASSSSTGTAETEAFF; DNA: TGTGCCAGCTCAAGTTCTACCGGGACAGCGGAAACTGAAGCTTTCTTT